This TCR beta chain was sequenced in a study of blood T cell repertoires in COVID-19. Whole-study context: Samples taken during acute and convalescent COVID-19 were collected in the United States, Italy and Spain.

With 4 bases clipped from V and 2 bases from J, the junction kept 12 bases outside the gene matches. Per the germline V gene, CDR1 is SGHTS and CDR2 is YDEGEE. The CDR3 has 16 amino acids. Source study methods: Reference gene primers were amplified, and this amplification served to estimate nucleated cell counts. Profiled with immunoSEQ multiplex PCR; TCRdb holds only in-frame clones, not every one. V, J and clone size are those of that table, while D and trimming were read from the DNA. The sample lists 350,000 or so clones, roughly 89% occurring once. This clone was picked up one time. The rearrangement links TRBV5-8 to TRBJ2-7, with 7 bases identical to TRBD1. The source of this sequence is a man aged 18 to 30 with active or convalescent COVID-19. Sequencing used peripheral blood. For the CDR3, the DNA is TGTGCCAGCAGCAGACGATCCGGGACAGCAGCCTACGAGCAGTACTTC. Protein product: CASSRRSGTAAYEQYF.